The present TCR beta chain was sequenced within a study of type 1 regulatory T cells. For the study at large: An in vitro protocol generated T-allo10, a Tr1-enriched, alloantigen-specific CD4 T cell product.

Whole-study results and caveats: Compared with non-Tr1 cells, Tr1 cells showed a narrower TCR repertoire.

The CDR3 sequence is 13 residues long. The V end was cut by 6 bases, the J end by 4 bases, with 9 bases between. Turning to this clonotype: The antigen remains undetermined.

Each CDR3 protein is one row after TCRdb ran MiXCR on the reads. The sample includes about 62,000 distinct CDR3 sequences, over 50% of them seen just once. The chain combines TRBV12-3 or TRBV12-4 with TRBJ2-2; no firm D call. This receptor was identified in a human donor in good health. Material for sequencing was cultured non-Tr1 T cells, either the whole culture or a sorted T cell fraction (not recorded which). The CDR3 loop is CASRYEFTGELFF. Here the CDR3 DNA reads TGTGCCAGCAGATATGAATTCACCGGGGAGCTGTTTTTT.